The 32 T cell receptor beta chains presented below share a single source sample, sequenced in a study of T cell responses to AZD1222 COVID-19 vaccine. This table comes from immunoSEQ multiplex PCR, and its TCRdb copy is limited to in-frame clones, with some not included. Counted here are approximately 150,000 clones, roughly 92% occurring once; the ten biggest clones make up around 1.7%. The material was peripheral blood, obtained on day 0 of AZD1222 vaccination. These TCRs come from an adult in good health.

This chain connects TRBV7-9 to TRBJ2-2; no reliable D call. The CDR3 consists of 14 residues. Germline CDR1 and CDR2: SEHNR and FQNEAQ (reference sequence). The V and J ends lost 5 bases and 6 bases respectively, with 13 bases between them. The CDR3 reads CASSLFSGSGELFF. As DNA, the CDR3 is TGTGCCAGCAGCCTCTTCTCAGGATCCGGGGAGCTGTTTTTT.

V is TRBV11-2 and J is TRBJ1-5, with a weak D call TRBD1 (6 bases). In germline, CDR1 is SGHAT, CDR2 FQNNGV. This CDR3 has 15 amino acids. V lost 0 bases and J 7 bases, leaving 13 bases between the germline ends. The CDR3 sequence: CASSLDGVGGQPQHF. The CDR3 DNA follows: TGTGCCAGCAGCTTAGATGGGGTCGGGGGCCAGCCCCAGCATTTT.

V and J are TRBV7-9 and TRBJ2-1; 8 bases align to TRBD2. J was trimmed by 2 bases and V by 8 bases; bases with no gene match: 20. In germline, CDR1 is SEHNR, CDR2 FQNEAQ (reference sequence). The length of the CDR3 is 19 residues. The CDR3 here is CASRSGRVRSGSPYNEQFF. As DNA, the CDR3 is TGTGCCAGCCGTTCCGGGCGCGTAAGAAGCGGGAGCCCCTACAATGAGCAGTTCTTC.

V gene TRBV19 combines with J gene TRBJ2-1, with 9 positions matching TRBD1. CDR1 and CDR2 from the germline V gene are LNHDA and SQIVND (reference sequence). After removal of 6 bases from V and 7 bases from J, the junction contained 7 bases not matched to a gene. There are 14 residues in the CDR3. CDR3 sequence (DNA): TGTGCCAGTAGCACACAGGGGGCCGAAAATGAGCAGTTCTTC. It yields the protein CASSTQGAENEQFF.

In regard to this clone: Other nucleotide sequences in the sample specify the same CDR3. This chain uses TRBV28 with TRBJ1-5, with 8 bases lining up with TRBD1. CDR1 is MDHEN, CDR2 SYDVKM, per germline. The length of the CDR3 is 14 residues. Trimming took 5 bases from V and 5 from J; bases not matched to a gene: 5. Here the CDR3 DNA reads TGTGCCAGCAGTCCTGGACAGGGCGATCAGCCCCAGCATTTT. The encoded protein is CASSPGQGDQPQHF.

The CDR3 here is CSASRGITGELFF. The CDR3 DNA reads as TGCAGTGCTAGTCGGGGGATCACCGGGGAGCTGTTTTTT. J is TRBJ2-2 and V is TRBV20-1, with D tentatively TRBD2 (6 bases). The germline V gene has CDR1 DFQATT and CDR2 SNEGSKA (reference sequence). This CDR3 region has 13 residues. V gave up 3 bases and J gave up 4 bases, with 9 bases separating them.

The genes are TRBV12-3 or TRBV12-4 and TRBJ1-1; D ambiguous. The ends were cut back, 3 bases at V and 10 bases at J, with 12 bases in the middle. CDR3 size: 12 residues. As DNA, the CDR3 is TGTGCCAGCAGTTTCCATTCGGTCGGAGCTTTCTTT. It is translated as CASSFHSVGAFF.

The chain employs TRBV18 and TRBJ1-6; no firm D call. This CDR3 is built from 13 residues. V lost 3 bases and J lost 11, with 11 bases in between. In germline, CDR1 is KGHSH, CDR2 LQKENI. Here the CDR3 DNA reads TGTGCCAGCTCACCCTCTGAGGGCGCACCCCTCCACTTT. Translation gives CASSPSEGAPLHF.

The V and J genes are TRBV5-5 and TRBJ1-2; TRBD1 matches at 7 bases. Germline-derived CDR1 and CDR2 are SGHKS and YYEKEE (reference sequence). V lost 6 bases to trimming and J lost 5 bases; unmatched junction nucleotides: 13. This CDR3 contains 15 residues. CDR3: CASTLGGQPGYGYTF. CDR3 DNA: TGTGCCAGCACCCTGGGGGGACAGCCCGGATATGGCTACACCTTC.

V is TRBV5-4 and J is TRBJ1-2; tentatively, D is TRBD1 (6 bases). The CDR3 has 13 amino acids. Trimming took 4 bases from V and 8 from J, leaving 15 bases between them. CDR1 SGHNT and CDR2 YYREEE come from the germline V gene (reference sequence). The CDR3 region has the DNA TGTGCCAGCAGCCCCCCGGGGGCTGGAGGCTACACCTTC. Its translation: CASSPPGAGGYTF.

The chain employs TRBV9 and TRBJ1-1; D gene ambiguous. Germline lookup yields CDR1 SGDLS and CDR2 YYNGEE. The CDR3 has 14 amino acids. V shed 3 bases and J shed 1 base, with 10 bases lying between them. This CDR3 reads CASSAIGPNTEAFF. CDR3 DNA: TGTGCCAGCAGCGCTATTGGACCGAACACTGAAGCTTTCTTT.

The rearrangement links TRBV5-4 to TRBJ2-1, with TRBD2 matching 8 bases. CDR1 and CDR2 (germline): SGHNT, YYREEE (reference sequence). The CDR3 contains 15 residues. Trimming cost V 1 base and J 2 bases; bases outside gene matches: 2. The CDR3 region has the DNA TGTGCCAGCAGCTTGATTAGCGGGACCTACAATGAGCAGTTCTTC. Translated, it gives CASSLISGTYNEQFF.

The gene calls are TRBV18 and TRBJ1-4, with TRBD1 identical over 9 bases. With 1 base clipped from V and 8 bases from J, the junction kept 2 bases outside the gene matches. CDR3 length: 14 amino acids. Germline V gives CDR1 KGHSH, CDR2 LQKENI. CDR3 sequence (DNA): TGTGCCAGCTCACCACACAGGGGGCGAGAAAAACTGTTTTTT. Its translation: CASSPHRGREKLFF.

The V and J genes are TRBV9 and TRBJ2-2; a weak D match, TRBD1 (6 bases). The CDR3 contains 16 residues. Trimming removed 4 bases at V and 1 base at J, with 14 bases between. Per the germline V gene, CDR1 is SGDLS and CDR2 is YYNGEE. The CDR3 coding sequence is TGTGCCAGCAGCCCCCGGACAGAGAGGAACACCGGGGAGCTGTTTTTT. Translating gives CASSPRTERNTGELFF.

The gene calls are TRBV20-1 and TRBJ2-7; D ambiguous. CDR3 length: 10 residues. CDR1 is DFQATT, CDR2 SNEGSKA, per germline (reference sequence). Trimming removed 6 bases at V and 6 bases at J, with 9 bases between. The CDR3 region has the DNA TGCAGTGCCAATTATCCCGAGCAGTACTTC. Protein: CSANYPEQYF.

The genes are TRBV18 and TRBJ2-6, with 7 bases fitting TRBD1. CDR3 size: 18 residues. V dropped 3 bases and J dropped 0; count of bases not matched to a gene: 8. In germline, CDR1 is KGHSH, CDR2 LQKENI. CDR3 DNA: TGTGCCAGCTCACCCTCCGGGACAGTCCCCTCTGGGGCCAACGTCCTGACTTTC. It encodes CASSPSGTVPSGANVLTF. The variable domain in full, completed from reference TRBV18 and TRBJ2-6, reads NAGVMQNPRHLVRRRGQEARLRCSPMKGHSHVYWYRQLPEEGLKFMVYLQKENIIDESGMPKERFSAEFPKEGPSILRIQQVVRGDSAAYFCASSPSGTVPSGANVLTFGAGSRLTVL.

This chain uses TRBV5-5 with TRBJ2-7; D gene unclear. Germline loops: CDR1 SGHKS, CDR2 YYEKEE (reference sequence). The CDR3 has 16 residues. V was trimmed by 0 bases and J by 5 bases, leaving 18 bases between them. DNA of the CDR3: TGTGCCAGCAGCTTGGGTAGTCCCCACAGTAACAACGAGCAGTACTTC. It encodes CASSLGSPHSNNEQYF.

The CDR3 nucleotides read TGTGCCTGGAGTAGGAGCACTGAAGCTTTCTTT. This sequence encodes CAWSRSTEAFF. The chain joins TRBV30 to TRBJ1-1; D is ambiguous. This CDR3 contains 11 residues. Germline assignment: CDR1 GTSNPN and CDR2 SVGIG (reference sequence). Trimming took off 2 bases at V and 4 bases at J, with 5 bases between the two ends.

The rearrangement uses TRBV21-1 and TRBJ2-2; whether TRBD2, the table's D call, matches the DNA was not checked. TRBV21-1 is described as a pseudogene. This CDR3 spans 18 amino acids. CDR3 nucleotide sequence: TGTGCCAGCAGCAAAGCCCCAGCGGGAGAAGGAAACACCGGGGAGCTGTTTTTT. Amino acids: CASSKAPAGEGNTGELFF.

V and J are TRBV5-4 and TRBJ2-1; a weak D match, TRBD1 (5 bases). The CDR3 covers 15 residues. Deletions cut 0 bases from V and 6 bases from J, with 13 bases between. Germline assignment: CDR1 SGHNT and CDR2 YYREEE (reference sequence). The DNA for the CDR3 is TGTGCCAGCAGCTTGGAGGCGCTAAGGGGCAATGAGCAGTTCTTC. Its translation is CASSLEALRGNEQFF.

The V call is TRBV2, the J call TRBJ2-7, with 7 bases that match TRBD1. Germline loops: CDR1 SNHLY, CDR2 FYNNEI. The CDR3 is 13 amino acids. J gave up 2 bases and V 11 bases, and 9 bases lay outside the gene matches. In DNA, the CDR3 is TGTGCCGGGACGACAGGGAACCCCTACGAGCAGTACTTC. As protein: CAGTTGNPYEQYF.

The table lists this clone with a few counts. The chain joins TRBV4-1 to TRBJ2-2; D gene ambiguous. The germline CDR1 and CDR2 sequences are MGHRA and YSYEKL. V shed 11 bases and J shed 1 base, with 11 bases lying between them. The CDR3 is 13 amino acids. The CDR3 DNA sequence: TGCGCCGCGGCGGACCAGAACACCGGGGAGCTGTTTTTT. This translates into CAAADQNTGELFF.

The chain uses TRBV7-9 and TRBJ1-6, with a weak D call TRBD1 (5 bases). CDR1 is SEHNR, CDR2 FQNEAQ, per germline (reference sequence). The ends were cut back, 4 bases at V and 7 bases at J, with 11 bases in the middle. The CDR3 covers 14 residues. CDR3 protein: CASSSGTLNSPLHF. CDR3 DNA: TGTGCCAGCAGCTCTGGGACCCTCAATTCACCCCTCCACTTT. Filled out from reference TRBV7-9 and TRBJ1-6, the complete variable domain reads DTGVSQNPRHKITKRGQNVTFRCDPISEHNRLYWYRQTLGQGPEFLTYFQNEAQLEKSRLLSDRFSAERPKGSFSTLEIQRTEQGDSAMYLCASSSGTLNSPLHFGNGTRLTVT.

Only one count was recorded for this clone. The chain recombines TRBV24-1 with TRBJ2-7; a possible D gene is TRBD2 (7 bases). V lost 10 bases and J 3 bases, leaving 21 bases between the germline ends. The V gene's germline CDR1 is KGHDR and CDR2 SFDVKD. The CDR3 extends over 15 amino acids. The CDR3 bases are TGTGCCACATTGGGGGGGACAAAGGACTACTACGAGCAGTACTTC. Protein: CATLGGTKDYYEQYF.

This rearrangement joins TRBV6-5 to TRBJ2-7; D possibly corresponds to TRBD2 (7 bases). Trimming removed 7 bases from V and 0 bases from J, with 13 bases in between. Germline V gene data show CDR1 as MNHEY and CDR2 as SVGAGI. The CDR3 contains 14 residues. CDR3 protein: CASMRGPSSYEQYF. CDR3 coding DNA: TGTGCCAGCATGCGGGGGCCAAGCTCCTACGAGCAGTACTTC.

The chain joins TRBV5-1 to TRBJ1-3; tentatively, D is TRBD1 (5 bases). Looked up from germline, CDR1 is SGHRS and CDR2 is YFSETQ. This CDR3 is built from 15 residues. Trimming left V 3 bases short and J 0 bases short, with 10 bases between. CDR3 nucleotide sequence: TGCGCCAGCAGCTCCTGGGGCTACTCTGGAAACACCATATATTTT. Its protein is CASSSWGYSGNTIYF.

This chain joins TRBV27 and TRBJ1-4, with TRBD1 as a possible D gene (5 bases). CDR3 length equals 15 residues. Germline V gene lookup returns CDR1 MNHEY and CDR2 SMNVEV (reference sequence). V was cut by 7 bases and J by 6 bases, with 18 bases left in between. The CDR3, as DNA: TGTGCCAGCATCGAATGGGGGGGTGGAGATGAAAAACTGTTTTTT. It is translated as CASIEWGGGDEKLFF.

V and J are TRBV27 and TRBJ1-5; 8 bases are shared with TRBD1. Germline V gene sequence: CDR1 MNHEY, CDR2 SMNVEV (reference sequence). The CDR3 is 16 amino acids. With V trimmed by 5 bases and J by 4 bases, 10 bases remained unmatched. CDR3: CASSTMIRGQNQPQHF. The CDR3 DNA sequence: TGTGCCAGCAGTACAATGATCAGGGGGCAAAATCAGCCCCAGCATTTT.

The rearrangement uses TRBV6-5 and TRBJ1-1; 7 bases align to TRBD1. Germline V gene data show CDR1 as MNHEY and CDR2 as SVGAGI. The CDR3 loop spans 15 amino acids. The V and J ends lost 9 bases and 0 bases, in that order; junction bases with no gene match: 10. For the CDR3, the DNA is TGTGCCAGTAGCCGGGACAGATCCATGAACACTGAAGCTTTCTTT. Translating it yields CASSRDRSMNTEAFF.

This chain links TRBV19 with TRBJ1-1, with 7 nucleotides matching TRBD1. CDR3 size: 14 residues. Germline V gene lookup returns CDR1 LNHDA and CDR2 SQIVND (reference sequence). V gave up 6 bases and J gave up 1 base; unmatched junction bases: 5. For the CDR3, the DNA is TGTGCCAGTAGCAGACAGGGACGGAACACTGAAGCTTTCTTT. The encoded protein is CASSRQGRNTEAFF.

This clone appeared once. This chain joins TRBV18 and TRBJ1-1, with 8 bases aligning to TRBD1. CDR1 is KGHSH and CDR2 is LQKENI in the germline V gene. This CDR3 has 13 amino acids. V shed 10 bases and J 3 bases; nucleotides not matched to a gene: 7. CDR3 in amino acids: CATGQGMDTEAFF. In DNA form, the CDR3 reads TGTGCCACCGGACAGGGCATGGACACTGAAGCTTTCTTT.

This chain uses TRBV15 with TRBJ2-5; D not certain. The CDR3 covers 15 residues. Trimming left V 5 bases short and J 2 bases short, with 15 bases between. The germline gives CDR1 LNHNV, CDR2 YYDKDF (reference sequence). The CDR3 region is CATSSPSGLQETQYF. In DNA, the CDR3 is TGTGCCACCAGCTCCCCCTCCGGCCTACAAGAGACCCAGTACTTC.